Here is one T cell receptor beta chain with its context. The V segment lost 6 bases and the J segment 0 bases; nucleotides outside the gene matches: 15. The CDR3 spans 19 residues. The germline CDR1 and CDR2 sequences are LGHDT and YNNKEL (reference sequence). Clones were sequenced by immunoSEQ multiplex PCR, and TCRdb holds only the in-frame ones, with some missing. The repertoire holds about 320,000 clones, with 88% as singletons. This record comes from a study of blood T cell repertoires in COVID-19. Study-wide context: Sites across the United States, Italy and Spain contributed samples from acute and convalescent COVID-19. Sources were T cells, B-cell-depleted T cells, or PBMCs; the material itself was cDNA or gDNA.

This sequence originates from a man aged 25-40 years who had recovered from COVID-19. The specimen was PBMCs or T cells enriched from blood (not recorded which). V and J are TRBV3-1 (or the pseudogene TRBV3-2) and TRBJ2-5, with TRBD2 matching over 11 bases. The CDR3 here is CASSLAGGRGPSDQETQYF. The DNA for the CDR3 is TGTGCCAGCAGTCTAGCGGGGGGCCGTGGCCCGTCAGACCAAGAGACCCAGTACTTC.